This T cell receptor beta chain was documented in a study of T cell repertoires in cytomegalovirus infection. One entry per CDR3 protein results from TCRdb running MiXCR on the reads. The repertoire has approximately 590,000 distinct CDR3 sequences, approximately 40% of them found once; the top ten carry about half. As regards this clonotype: Antigen: not known.

The germline gives CDR1 SGHDT, CDR2 YYEEEE. Trimming pared 4 bases from V and 8 bases from J, leaving 12 bases between. The CDR3 length is 12 residues. The chain is built from TRBV5-6 and TRBJ1-1; D is possibly TRBD1 (6 bases). This sample comprised cultured PBMCs, obtained from culture after CMV antigen stimulation. The receptor was derived from a human donor in good health (CMV status not recorded). Some clones in this sample may be carry-over from other donors' samples. The DNA of the CDR3 is TGTGCCAGCAGCCAAACCGGGACAGAAGCTTTCTTT. This gives the protein CASSQTGTEAFF. The full variable domain, its missing parts supplied by reference TRBV5-6 and TRBJ1-1, is DAGVTQSPTHLIKTRGQQVTLRCSPKSGHDTVSWYQQALGQGPQFIFQYYEEEERQRGNFPDRFSGHQFPNYSSELNVNALLLGDSALYLCASSQTGTEAFFGQGTRLTVV.